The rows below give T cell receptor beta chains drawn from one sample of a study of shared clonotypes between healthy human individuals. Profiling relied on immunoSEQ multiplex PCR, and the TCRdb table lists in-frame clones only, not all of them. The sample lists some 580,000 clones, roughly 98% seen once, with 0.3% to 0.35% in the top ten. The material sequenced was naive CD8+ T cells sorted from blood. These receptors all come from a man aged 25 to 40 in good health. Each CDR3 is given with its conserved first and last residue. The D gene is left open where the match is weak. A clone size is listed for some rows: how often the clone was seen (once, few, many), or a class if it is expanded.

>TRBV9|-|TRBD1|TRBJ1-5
CASSASDDRGEQPQHF
TGTGCCAGCAGCGCGTCTGACGACAGGGGCGAGCAGCCCCAGCATTTT
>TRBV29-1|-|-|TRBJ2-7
CSVVLDPWREQYF
TGCAGCGTAGTCCTGGACCCGTGGCGGGAGCAGTACTTC
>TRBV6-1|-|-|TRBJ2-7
CASSESTRPNYEQYF
TGTGCCAGCAGTGAAAGTACCCGTCCAAACTACGAGCAGTACTTC
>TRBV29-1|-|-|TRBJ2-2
CSVDEKGNTGELFF
TGCAGCGTTGACGAAAAGGGCAACACCGGGGAGCTGTTTTTT
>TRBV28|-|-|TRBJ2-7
CASCSYSYEQYF
TGTGCCAGTTGTTCCTACTCCTACGAGCAGTACTTC
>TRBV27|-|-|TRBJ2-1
CASSLLGDEQFF
TGTGCCAGCAGTTTATTAGGAGATGAGCAGTTCTTC
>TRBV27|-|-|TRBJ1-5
CASRPGQFPLNQPQHF
TGTGCCAGCAGGCCCGGACAGTTCCCCCTCAATCAGCCCCAGCATTTT
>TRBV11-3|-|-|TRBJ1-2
CASSSRSRHEANYGYTF
TGTGCCAGCAGCTCCCGGAGTAGACACGAAGCTAACTATGGCTACACCTTC
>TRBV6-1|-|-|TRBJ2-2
CASSERWTGELFF
TGTGCCAGCAGTGAAAGATGGACCGGGGAGCTGTTTTTT
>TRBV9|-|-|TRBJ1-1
CASSVNGALATEAFF
TGTGCCAGCAGCGTAAACGGGGCCTTAGCTACTGAAGCTTTCTTT
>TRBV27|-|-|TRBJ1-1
CASKMAAGGGVTEAFF
TGTGCCAGCAAAATGGCAGCGGGTGGGGGGGTCACTGAAGCTTTCTTT
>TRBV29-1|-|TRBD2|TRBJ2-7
CSVEGRELGEQYF
TGCAGCGTTGAGGGGCGGGAGCTGGGCGAGCAGTACTTC
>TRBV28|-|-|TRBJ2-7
CASRSFAYEQYF
TGTGCCAGCAGGTCCTTCGCCTACGAGCAGTACTTC
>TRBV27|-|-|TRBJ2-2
CASRQGGGELFF
TGTGCCAGCAGGCAAGGGGGCGGGGAGCTGTTTTTT
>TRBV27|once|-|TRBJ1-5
CASSPSSGDSNQPQHF
TGTGCCAGCAGTCCATCGTCAGGGGATAGCAATCAGCCCCAGCATTTT
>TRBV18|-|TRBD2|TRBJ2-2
CASSPPVAGDVPGSDTGELFF
TGTGCCAGCTCACCACCGGTGGCGGGAGACGTACCAGGATCGGACACCGGGGAGCTGTTTTTT
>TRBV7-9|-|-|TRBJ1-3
CASLDLLDTIYF
TGTGCCAGCTTAGACCTTCTTGACACCATATATTTT
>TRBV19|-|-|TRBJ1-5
CASALASYSNQPQHF
TGTGCCAGTGCCCTGGCGAGCTATAGCAATCAGCCCCAGCATTTT
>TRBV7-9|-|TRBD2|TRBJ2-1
CASSPKAGGPSNEQFF
TGTGCCAGCAGCCCCAAAGCGGGAGGGCCAAGCAATGAGCAGTTCTTC
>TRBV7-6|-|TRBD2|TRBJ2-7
CASTLADEGYEQYF
TGTGCCAGCACCCTAGCGGATGAAGGCTACGAGCAGTACTTC
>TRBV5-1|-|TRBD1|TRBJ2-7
CASSLGQGARYEQYF
TGCGCCAGCAGCTTGGGGCAGGGGGCTAGGTACGAGCAGTACTTC
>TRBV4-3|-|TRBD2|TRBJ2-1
CASSRTSGSYNEQFF
TGCGCCAGCAGCCGAACTAGCGGGAGTTACAATGAGCAGTTCTTC
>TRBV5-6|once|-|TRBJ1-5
CASSSSTAYNQPQHF
TGTGCCAGCAGCTCGTCGACAGCCTATAATCAGCCCCAGCATTTT
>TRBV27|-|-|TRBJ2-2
CASSLISRNTGELFF
TGTGCCAGCAGTTTAATATCGAGAAACACCGGGGAGCTGTTTTTT
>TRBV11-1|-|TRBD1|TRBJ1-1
CASSSVDRDREKAFF
TGTGCCAGCAGCTCAGTAGACAGGGACAGGGAAAAAGCTTTCTTT